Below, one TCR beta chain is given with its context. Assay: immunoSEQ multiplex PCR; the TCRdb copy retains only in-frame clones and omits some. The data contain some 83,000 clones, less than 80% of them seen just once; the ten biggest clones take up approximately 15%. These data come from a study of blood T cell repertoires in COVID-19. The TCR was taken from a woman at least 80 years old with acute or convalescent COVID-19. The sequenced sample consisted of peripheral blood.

As DNA, the CDR3 is TGTGCCAGCAGCTTAGGTCAATACGAGCAGTACTTC. Amino acids: CASSLGQYEQYF. V usage is TRBV7-9 and J usage is TRBJ2-7; D unclear. CDR3 length: 12 amino acids. V was clipped by 1 base and J by 4 bases, with 5 bases between them. Germline CDR1 SEHNR, CDR2 FQNEAQ (reference sequence).